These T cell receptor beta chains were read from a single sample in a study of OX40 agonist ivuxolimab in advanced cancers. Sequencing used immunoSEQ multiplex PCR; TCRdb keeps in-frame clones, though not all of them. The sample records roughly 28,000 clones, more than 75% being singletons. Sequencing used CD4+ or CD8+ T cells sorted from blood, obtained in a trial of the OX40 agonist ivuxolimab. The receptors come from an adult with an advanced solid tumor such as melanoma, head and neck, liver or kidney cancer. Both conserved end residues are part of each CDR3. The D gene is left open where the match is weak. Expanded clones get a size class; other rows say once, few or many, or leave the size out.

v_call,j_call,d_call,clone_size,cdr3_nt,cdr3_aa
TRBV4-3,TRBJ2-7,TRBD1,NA,TGCGCCAGCAGCCAAGGGCAGGGGGCGTACGAGCAGTACTTC,CASSQGQGAYEQYF
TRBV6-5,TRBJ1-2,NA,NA,TGTGCCAGCAGGGCAGGGTTGAATGGCTACACCTTC,CASRAGLNGYTF
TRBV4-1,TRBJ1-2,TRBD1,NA,TGCGCCAGCAGCCAAAGATTCGGGACAGCCAAACCTCGCGGCTACACCTTC,CASSQRFGTAKPRGYTF
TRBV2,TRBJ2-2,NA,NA,TGTGCCAGCAGTGATCAAGGGTACGGGGAGCTGTTTTTT,CASSDQGYGELFF
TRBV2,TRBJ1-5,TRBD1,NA,TGTGCCAGCAGCTGGGACAGACAAGGGGAAAGCAATCAGCCCCAGCATTTT,CASSWDRQGESNQPQHF
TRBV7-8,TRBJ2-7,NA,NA,TGTGCCAGCAGCCCTTATGACAGGTACGAGCAGTACTTC,CASSPYDRYEQYF
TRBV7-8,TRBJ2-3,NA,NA,TGTGCCAGCAGCTTAGCGTCATGGGATACGCAGTATTTT,CASSLASWDTQYF
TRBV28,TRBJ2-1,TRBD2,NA,TGTGCCAGCAGTTTGATTTGGGGGGGGAAAAGCTCCTACAATGAGCAGTTCTTC,CASSLIWGGKSSYNEQFF
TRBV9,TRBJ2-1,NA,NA,TGTGCCAGCAGCGTAGAGAGGCTAGCGCTTTACAATGAGCAGTTCTTC,CASSVERLALYNEQFF
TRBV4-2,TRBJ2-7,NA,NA,TGTGCCAGCAGCCAAGGTACCAGTTCCTACGAGCAGTACTTC,CASSQGTSSYEQYF
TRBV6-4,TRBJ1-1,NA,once,TGTGCCAGCAGTCTTACAGGAGGCACTGAAGCTTTCTTT,CASSLTGGTEAFF
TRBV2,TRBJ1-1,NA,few,TGTGCCAGCAGACTCCAGGGGCCCCCTGAAGCTTTCTTT,CASRLQGPPEAFF
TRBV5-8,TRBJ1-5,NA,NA,TGTGCCAGCAGCTTTGGGGGGAATAGCAATCAGCCCCAGCATTTT,CASSFGGNSNQPQHF
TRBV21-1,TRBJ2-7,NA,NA,TGTGCCAGCAGCAAGGGAGGGATAGCGGCGCTGGGGGAGCAGTACTTC,CASSKGGIAALGEQYF
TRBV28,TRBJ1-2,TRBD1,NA,TGTGCCAGCAGTTTACACGAGACAGGGTACGACTATGGCTACACCTTC,CASSLHETGYDYGYTF
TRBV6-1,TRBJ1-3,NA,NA,TGTGCCAGCAGTGAATCGGGGAATGGTGGAAACACCATATATTTT,CASSESGNGGNTIYF
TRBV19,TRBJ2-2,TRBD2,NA,TGTGCCAGTATAGGACTAGCGAACACCGGGGAGCTGTTTTTT,CASIGLANTGELFF
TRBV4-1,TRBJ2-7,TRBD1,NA,TGCGCCAGCAGCCCAATTCAGGGGACAGGGGGTCCCGAGCAGTACTTC,CASSPIQGTGGPEQYF
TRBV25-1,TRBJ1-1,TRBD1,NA,TGTGCCAGCAGGAAACAGGGGTACGTGACTGAAGCTTTCTTT,CASRKQGYVTEAFF
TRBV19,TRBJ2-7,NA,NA,TGTGCCAGTAGTATGAGTCTAATCTACGAGCAGTACTTC,CASSMSLIYEQYF
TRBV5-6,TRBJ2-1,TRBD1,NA,TGTGCCAGCAGCTTGGGGGGACAGGTCCATGAGCAGTTCTTC,CASSLGGQVHEQFF
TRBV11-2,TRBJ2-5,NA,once,TGTGCCAGCAGTCGGGACGGAACACAAGAGACCCAGTACTTC,CASSRDGTQETQYF
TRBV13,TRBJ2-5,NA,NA,TGTGCCAGCAGCTTAGTTGCAGGGGAGGTGGAGACCCAGTACTTC,CASSLVAGEVETQYF
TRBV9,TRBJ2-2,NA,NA,TGTGCCAGCAGCGTAGCTCGGGGCGGGGCGAACACCGGGGAGCTGTTTTTT,CASSVARGGANTGELFF
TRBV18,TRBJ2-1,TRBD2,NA,TGTGCCAGCTACCAAGGCGGGAGCTTTGTGGATGAGCAGTTCTTC,CASYQGGSFVDEQFF